This T cell receptor (beta chain) was sequenced in a study of blood T cells in healthy people across ages (dated by TCRdb to between 2014 and 2016). Regarding the complete study: Template switching captured roughly one uniquely barcoded TCR beta cDNA molecule per two T cells in model experiments. Donors were grouped into four age groups: young (average roughly 16 years), middle-aged (roughly 40), aged (around 60) and long-lived (around 80). The study measured age-related changes in TCR beta repertoire diversity using deep sequencing normalized with unique cDNA molecular identifiers. To avoid experimental bias, donors of different ages were distributed randomly across sequencing lanes. Using the same blood draw, the study looked at two additional independent replicas of 1 million unique cDNA reads for two donors, one aged 18 to 30 and the other aged 80 or older. Study-wide conclusions, independent of this receptor: Total diversity estimates from one million sequenced T cells were considered lower bounds and underestimates. Bulk unsorted PBMC profiling prevented conclusive comparison of naive and antigen-experienced compartments. Observed TCR beta diversity per million T cells fell roughly linearly with age, and a significant reduction was already apparent by age about 36. The percentage of naive T cells measured by flow cytometry correlated strongly with observed TCR beta diversity. Compared with the aged group, more naive CD4+ T cells, fewer expanded clones and increased TCR diversity were shown by the long-lived group, suggesting age selection. The CMV infection status of donors was not known, potentially confounding age-related changes in expanded clonotypes.

The germline V gene provides CDR1 SGHDT and CDR2 YYEEEE. V is clipped by 4 bases and J by 5 bases, and the sequence between their germline boundaries is 17 bases long. From its cysteine to its phenylalanine, the CDR3 spans 15 amino acids. Only CDR3 DNA remains: 45 bases, in frame from the first base. Concerning this clonotype: The antigen it binds to is not known. No qualities accompany the bases; no much larger clone lies one base away.

The library was prepared using 5' RACE. The run used an Illumina HiSeq 2500. A second roughly 6 to 12 cycle PCR used a sample-barcoded 5' primer and a J-beta primer mix. A unique molecular identifier was introduced onto each TCR beta cDNA molecule by a template-switch 5' adaptor carrying 12 random nucleotides. At least 2.5 million CDR3-containing paired-end reads were obtained from each sample. All of the RNA was converted into first-strand cDNA using the Mint cDNA synthesis kit, with a TRBC-specific oligonucleotide serving as the primer. All cDNA was treated with uracil-DNA glycosylase and then went through a first 18-cycle PCR with the universal primers M1SS and BC2_uni_R. Under the source paper's analysis protocol: For normalization, 1 million high-quality reads, each with a distinct molecular identifier, were randomly selected from each sample. Reads sharing molecular identifiers were discarded rather than binned into consensus sequences. MiTCR, run with a Q25 quality threshold and the strictest error-elimination algorithm, handled CDR3 identification, clonotype clustering and error correction. A nonparametric unseen species model with Euler transformation was used to estimate lower-bound total TCR beta diversity. The public reads were quality trimmed at Q25 with fastp and then assembled into clones with MiXCR by TCRdb, keeping productive beta chains. Entries that share a CDR3 protein sequence are merged under the most common genes and DNA. TCRdb's processing, not the study's, gives the V and J calls here. A total of 650,000 to 700,000 distinct CDR3 sequences appear in this sample, roughly 30% of them only once. Together, the top ten hold about 16% of the sample.

Systemically healthy Caucasian individuals from Russia, over 30 in total and aged about 6 to 90 years, were included as donors. Each donor gave 8 to 10 milliliters of peripheral blood, drawn into EDTA-treated Vacutainer tubes. Ficoll-Paque density-gradient centrifugation was used to isolate PBMCs, with at least 6.5 million obtained per sample. Total RNA, at least 6 micrograms per sample, was extracted from PBMCs with Trizol reagent. For every donor, flow cytometry on a PBMC aliquot measured the percentage of naive CD45RAhigh/CD27high T cells. The rearranged segments are TRBV5-6 and TRBJ2-3; TRBD2 is possibly the D segment (7 matching bases). The specimen sequenced was blood. This sequence originates from a woman older than 75 in good health. Donor details come from another sample of the same person, matched by shared clones. The DNA is TGTGCCAGCAGCACACGGGGGGCCGGTCGAGATACGCAGTATTTT. The translation is CASSTRGAGRDTQYF.